The 20 T cell receptor beta chains below were found in one sample sequenced in a study of PD-1 blockade in classical Hodgkin lymphoma. Repertoires were generated with immunoSEQ multiplex PCR, while TCRdb's copy carries only in-frame clones and drops some. The sample has about 15,000 clones, 65% to 80% seen once. Stated time point: cycle 4 day 1 (C4D1), after about 6 weeks of nivolumab. Every patient had relapsed following autologous stem cell transplantation, and cohorts differed in brentuximab vedotin exposure. Negative selection with magnetic separation was used to purify CD4+ T cells from thawed PBMCs. The sample here was CD4+ T cells from blood, taken before the fourth cycle of nivolumab. The source of these receptors is a human donor with classical Hodgkin lymphoma.

This clone appeared once. This chain uses TRBV27 with TRBJ2-7, with 11 bases aligning to TRBD2. J lost 2 bases, V lost 3 bases, and 9 bases had no gene match. The CDR3 spans 17 residues. CDR1 and CDR2 (germline): MNHEY, SMNVEV (reference sequence). CDR3 sequence reads: CASSFLPSSGRPYEQYF. In DNA form, the CDR3 reads TGTGCCAGCAGTTTTCTCCCTTCTAGCGGGAGGCCCTACGAGCAGTACTTC.

The V and J genes are TRBV7-2 and TRBJ2-5; TRBD1 agrees at 7 bases. With 5 bases clipped from V and 4 bases from J, the junction kept 7 bases outside the gene matches. Germline V gene data show CDR1 as SGHTA and CDR2 as FQGNSA. The CDR3 loop spans 14 amino acids. The CDR3 sequence: CASSPATGTETQYF. DNA for the CDR3: TGTGCCAGCAGCCCAGCGACAGGGACAGAGACCCAGTACTTC. Together with reference TRBV7-2 and TRBJ2-5, the CDR3 gives the full variable domain: GAGVSQSPSNKVTEKGKDVELRCDPISGHTALYWYRQSLGQGLEFLIYFQGNSAPDKSGLPSDRFSAERTGGSVSTLTIQRTQQEDSAVYLCASSPATGTETQYFGPGTRLLVL.

The chain recombines TRBV6-1 with TRBJ2-1; D possibly uses TRBD1 or TRBD2 (5 bases each). The CDR3 sequence is 15 residues long. Germline V gene lookup returns CDR1 MNHNS and CDR2 SASEGT. Between the trimmed V and J ends, which lost 2 bases and 10 bases, there was a span of 18 bases. The CDR3, as DNA: TGTGCCAGCAGTGAACCAGGGAGTACTACAAGGGAGCAGTTCTTC. Protein sequence: CASSEPGSTTREQFF.

The chain links TRBV21-1 to TRBJ1-1; the DNA was not compared with TRBD1, the D call given in the table. TRBV21-1 is noted as a pseudogene. This CDR3 spans 15 amino acids. The CDR3, as DNA: TGTGCCAGCAGCGAGTACAGGCACACGGACACTGAAGCTTTCTTT. Translated: CASSEYRHTDTEAFF.

This chain joins TRBV4-2 and TRBJ1-1, with D hard to call. From germline, CDR1 is LGHNA and CDR2 YNFKEQ. The CDR3 sequence is 15 residues long. V lost 1 base, J lost 0 bases, and 9 bases lay in between. Here the CDR3 DNA reads TGTGCCAGCAGCCAAGGCGTCCAGGTGAACACTGAAGCTTTCTTT. Residues: CASSQGVQVNTEAFF.

The V call is TRBV4-1, the J call TRBJ2-2; D gene unclear. Trimming took off 0 bases at V and 6 bases at J, with 11 bases between the two ends. From germline, CDR1 is MGHRA and CDR2 YSYEKL. The CDR3 runs to 15 residues. The DNA of the CDR3 is TGCGCCAGCAGCCAAGATGATAGGGTGCCCGGGGAGCTGTTTTTT. Its protein is CASSQDDRVPGELFF.

The rearrangement joins TRBV5-3 to TRBJ2-2, with D unresolved. TRBV5-3 is filed as an ORF, its function uncertain. The CDR3 covers 15 residues. Trimming cost V 0 bases and J 1 base, with 7 bases left between them. CDR3 amino acids: CARSLELENTGELFF. The CDR3 DNA reads as TGTGCCAGAAGCTTGGAGTTGGAGAACACCGGGGAGCTGTTTTTT.

The table lists this clone with a few counts. The V call is TRBV25-1, the J call TRBJ1-5; D not resolved. The ends were cut back, 8 bases at V and 5 bases at J, with 13 bases in the middle. Germline-derived CDR1 and CDR2 are MGHDK and SYGVNS. This CDR3 spans 13 amino acids. The CDR3: CASRDSGDQPQHF. CDR3 bases: TGTGCCAGCCGAGATTCCGGTGATCAGCCCCAGCATTTT.

CDR3 sequence: CASSPTAVRTGTPNNQPQHF. In DNA form, the CDR3 reads TGTGCCAGCAGTCCCACGGCGGTCAGGACAGGGACCCCCAACAATCAGCCCCAGCATTTT. The rearrangement links TRBV27 to TRBJ1-5, with 8 bases fitting TRBD1. Germline V lookup: CDR1 MNHEY, CDR2 SMNVEV (reference sequence). This CDR3 is 20 amino acids long. Trimming took 5 bases from V and 3 from J; bases not matched to a gene: 21.

CDR3 coding DNA: TGTGCCAGCAGAAAAGAGACGTATGATACGCAGTATTTT. This gives the protein CASRKETYDTQYF. The V gene is TRBV14, the J gene TRBJ2-3; D not resolved. The V end lost 6 bases, the J end lost 6 bases, and 13 bases lay between the germline ends. Germline CDR1 and CDR2: SGHDN and FVKESK. This CDR3 comprises 13 residues.

This sequence joins TRBV5-4 and TRBJ2-2, with D possibly being TRBD1 (6 bases). With 4 bases removed from V and 7 bases from J, the gap between germline ends came to 20 bases. This CDR3 has 16 amino acids. Per germline, CDR1 SGHNT and CDR2 YYREEE (reference sequence). The CDR3 region has the DNA TGTGCCAGCAGCCCCCCGGGGTCTGGGGGCCACGGGGAGCTGTTTTTT. It codes for CASSPPGSGGHGELFF.

Only one count was recorded for this clone. This rearrangement joins TRBV19 to TRBJ2-1; 16 bases are a match to TRBD2. This CDR3 contains 17 residues. V trimming: 4 bases; J trimming: 9 bases; junction bases outside the gene matches: 9. Germline V gene lookup returns CDR1 LNHDA and CDR2 SQIVND (reference sequence). The CDR3 loop reads CASSKGLAGGPRSEQFF. The CDR3, as DNA: TGTGCCAGTAGTAAGGGACTAGCGGGAGGGCCTAGGAGTGAGCAGTTCTTC.

The chain couples TRBV6-1 to TRBJ1-4; tentative D call: TRBD1 (6 bases). Germline V lookup: CDR1 MNHNS, CDR2 SASEGT. CDR3 length equals 15 residues. Trimming left V 4 bases short and J 8 bases short, with 17 bases between. In DNA form, the CDR3 reads TGTGCCAGCAGTGCAGTAGAGGGGGGTTTAGAAAAACTGTTTTTT. Protein: CASSAVEGGLEKLFF.

This sequence joins TRBV7-2 and TRBJ2-3, with 12 bases that match TRBD2. This CDR3 is 15 amino acids long. Trimming at V came to 2 bases and at J to 5 bases, leaving 2 bases not matched to a gene. CDR1 and CDR2 from the germline V gene are SGHTA and FQGNSA. The CDR3 DNA reads as TGTGCCAGCAGCTTAACACTAGCGGGAGGAGATACGCAGTATTTT. Encoded protein: CASSLTLAGGDTQYF.

CDR3 coding DNA: TGTGCCAGCAAAAGGGCCGGGGAGCTGTTTTTT. Its translation is CASKRAGELFF. V is TRBV6-5 and J is TRBJ2-2; no definite D call. Between the trimmed V and J ends, which lost 7 bases and 6 bases, there was a span of 6 bases. This CDR3 is 11 amino acids long. CDR1 is MNHEY, CDR2 SVGAGI, per germline.

This chain uses TRBV10-2 with TRBJ1-2, with D unclear. Germline assignment: CDR1 WSHSY and CDR2 SAAADI. Trimming removed 0 bases at V and 4 bases at J, with 9 bases between. The CDR3 runs to 14 residues. CDR3 residues: CASSESTDAYGYTF. DNA of the CDR3: TGCGCCAGCAGTGAGTCTACAGATGCCTATGGCTACACCTTC.

The rearrangement uses TRBV28 and TRBJ1-2; D remains unclear. Germline V gives CDR1 MDHEN, CDR2 SYDVKM. Trimming took off 6 bases at V and 0 bases at J, with 14 bases between the two ends. The CDR3 is made up of 15 amino acids. The CDR3 sequence is CASSTTKGANYGYTF. CDR3 in DNA: TGTGCCAGCAGCACTACGAAGGGTGCTAACTATGGCTACACCTTC.

The rearrangement uses TRBV10-3 and TRBJ2-5; TRBD1 matches 7 bases. The J call may not be correct, given that the DNA end is closer to TRBJ2-7. From germline, CDR1 is ENHRY and CDR2 SYGVKD. The CDR3 runs to 14 residues. CDR3 nucleotides: TGTGCCATCAGTGGATCTGAGGGGGCGGGCGAGCAGTACTTC. Its protein is CAISGSEGAGEQYF.

J is TRBJ1-5 and V is TRBV6-6; 7 bases map to TRBD1. V lost 5 bases, J lost 0 bases, and 4 bases stayed unmatched. Germline lookup yields CDR1 MNHNY and CDR2 SVGAGI (reference sequence). CDR3 length: 15 amino acids. The CDR3 DNA follows: TGTGCCAGCAGTCGGGGACAGACTAGCAATCAGCCCCAGCATTTT. It translates to CASSRGQTSNQPQHF.

A few counts support this clone. The rearrangement links TRBV6-5 to TRBJ1-2, with D possibly TRBD1 on 6 matching bases. Trimming left V 6 bases short and J 2 bases short, with 13 bases between. Germline V lookup: CDR1 MNHEY, CDR2 SVGAGI. The CDR3 spans 14 residues. The CDR3 bases are TGTGCCAGCAGAGCGACGGGACACAACTATGGCTACACCTTC. Residues: CASRATGHNYGYTF.